This is a list of T cell receptor beta chains from one sample in a study of T-cell memory formation after mild COVID-19. TCRdb processed the 5' RACE reads anew with MiXCR; each CDR3 protein has one entry. Counted here are under 600,000 distinct CDR3 sequences, less than 25% occurring once; the ten biggest clones make up 7.5% to 9.5%. Sequenced input: PBMCs or a T cell subset sorted from them (not recorded which). All receptors derive from an adult woman who had mild COVID-19 (a few samples of this study predate the infection). Cell type and time point are not known. CDR3s leave out the opening cysteine and the closing phenylalanine or tryptophan. The order of the fields is V gene, clone size, CDR3 protein. Some rows have no size entry. The others give once, few or many, or a class for an expanded clone.

TRBV30 . AWSSPDTQY
TRBV27 . ASASWDSGYGYT
TRBV14 . ASSHGGTDTQY
TRBV11-3 . ASSLGTGVYGYT
TRBV12-3/TRBV12-4 . ASSLQQENTEAF
TRBV7-2 few ASSSSLTGELF
TRBV5-1 . ASSRSGISYEQY
TRBV7-9 . ASSFALGPDTQY
TRBV20-1 few SARDSGSSYNEQF
TRBV4-3 . ASSQEVVPGNTIY
TRBV6-4 . AIPRGGSYNEQF
TRBV2 . ASSKTASNTEAF
TRBV24-1 . ATSDPDRRRSDTQY
TRBV12-3/TRBV12-4 . ASSNRTGESQPQH
TRBV7-6 few ASSLGGGGPSGELF
TRBV27 . ASSSRQGAGETQY
TRBV5-1 . ASSAGLGNTEAF
TRBV7-2 many ASSFAGENQY
TRBV5-1 . ASSLGPVAETQY
TRBV28 . ASSFSGYGNQPQH
TRBV30 once AWTPLNYYGYT
TRBV20-1 . SARGLAGTFTYNEQF
TRBV3-1 few ASSQGSGDDQY
TRBV20-1 many SVQDEGETQY
TRBV3-1 few ASSQGSGAPYEQY
TRBV12-3/TRBV12-4 few ASTNHNYPQETQY
TRBV7-2 . ASSASGRAL
TRBV27 few ASSTLTSGLI
TRBV4-1 . ASSQQPGTAGGTDTQY
TRBV29-1 few SVAGGFPYEQY
TRBV24-1 . ATSDVGSTEAF
TRBV11-2 . ASSRQVEYGYT
TRBV11-2 . ASSLLWGATPR
TRBV5-1 . ASSLELDAYEQY
TRBV7-6 . ASSLEVHSLNTEAF
TRBV27 . ASSLDTYQETQY